The 16 T cell receptor beta chains given below trace back to one sample, sequenced in a study of T-cell reconstitution after alpha-beta-depleted transplantation in children (dated by TCRdb to about 2016). The intended sense of this specimen's treatment or condition label: allogeneic hematopoietic cell transplantation with graft depleted of TCRalphabeta T cells and CD19 B cells. Receptor libraries were prepared by PCR. The sequencer was an Illumina HiSeq 2500. To normalize quantification of the TCRbeta repertoire, the TCR libraries were built with molecular barcoding that relied on unique molecular identifiers. TCRdb took the public reads, trimmed them with fastp at Q25, ran MiXCR for clone calling and kept in-frame beta chains. Under each unique CDR3 protein, matching rows form one entry showing the most common genes and DNA. In all, the sample holds some 830,000 distinct CDR3 sequences, and roughly 15% of those were seen once. Around 5% of the sample belongs to the ten largest clones.

The input for sequencing was PBMCs, mostly from graft donor cells, taken 360 days after TCRalphabeta/CD19-depleted stem cell transplant. The receptors were gathered from a male patient between 10 and 17 years old who had a stem cell transplant for acute lymphoblastic leukemia, so the T cells may come from the graft donor.

The table lists this clonotype with a few counts. This chain connects TRBV12-3 or TRBV12-4 to TRBJ2-1; 9 nucleotides align to TRBD1. CDR3 length: 16 amino acids. V was clipped by 3 bases and J by 7 bases; unmatched bases: 10. The CDR3 loop reads CASSFPGQGPSNEQFF. The DNA for the CDR3 is TGTGCCAGCAGTTTTCCGGGACAGGGCCCCAGTAATGAGCAGTTCTTC.

The chain links TRBV7-9 to TRBJ1-1; 8 bases align to TRBD1. CDR1 is SEHNR, CDR2 FQNEAQ, per germline (reference sequence). The length of the CDR3 is 16 residues. V gave up 5 bases and J gave up 1 base; unmatched junction bases: 9. The chain's CDR3 is CASSPGTGGSNTEAFF. The CDR3 bases are TGTGCCAGCAGCCCTGGGACAGGAGGGTCGAACACTGAAGCTTTCTTT.

The chain is built from TRBV5-6 and TRBJ2-2; 10 positions match TRBD2. The CDR3 length is 16 residues. J was trimmed by 4 bases and V by 5 bases; bases with no gene match: 8. Germline V CDR1 and CDR2: SGHDT, YYEEEE. CDR3 nucleotides: TGTGCCAGCAGGCCCAGGACTAGCGGACTCACCGGGGAGCTGTTTTTT. This translates into CASRPRTSGLTGELFF.

This rearrangement joins TRBV11-2 to TRBJ2-3; the match to TRBD1 covers 8 bases. The V segment lost 0 bases and the J segment 4 bases; nucleotides outside the gene matches: 9. The germline V gene encodes CDR1 SGHAT and CDR2 FQNNGV. This CDR3 region has 17 residues. The CDR3 bases are TGTGCCAGCAGCTTAGAGGGCGCAGGGGGCGCAGCAGATACGCAGTATTTT. The encoded protein is CASSLEGAGGAADTQYF.

The chain has TRBV20-1 and TRBJ2-5; the D gene could be TRBD1 or TRBD2 (5 bases each). V was pared by 6 bases and J by 4 bases, with 15 bases between. Germline V gene data show CDR1 as DFQATT and CDR2 as SNEGSKA (reference sequence). The CDR3 covers 13 residues. As DNA, the CDR3 is TGCAGTGCCCCCCCGGCAGGGAGAGAGACCCAGTACTTC. Protein sequence: CSAPPAGRETQYF.

The chain has TRBV18 and TRBJ2-7; D possibly corresponds to TRBD2 (6 bases). This CDR3 is 16 amino acids long. The germline V and J ends were trimmed by 0 bases and 3 bases, with 15 bases remaining between them. Germline loops: CDR1 KGHSH, CDR2 LQKENI. In DNA form, the CDR3 reads TGTGCCAGCTCACCACCGAAACTAGCCCCCTTCTACGAGCAGTACTTC. Translation gives CASSPPKLAPFYEQYF.

This clonotype was detected only a few times. V usage is TRBV15 and J usage is TRBJ2-7, with a possible D match to TRBD1 (5 bases). Trimming took off 0 bases at V and 1 base at J, with 16 bases between the two ends. The CDR3 is 17 amino acids. Germline CDR1 reads LNHNV; CDR2 reads YYDKDF (reference sequence). The chain's CDR3 is CATSRDSPKGWSYEQYF. The CDR3, as DNA: TGTGCCACCAGCAGAGATAGCCCCAAGGGGTGGTCCTACGAGCAGTACTTC.

This rearrangement joins TRBV12-3 or TRBV12-4 to TRBJ2-3, with 8 positions matching TRBD2. The CDR3 is 17 amino acids. After removal of 5 bases from V and 0 bases from J, the junction contained 10 bases not matched to a gene. The CDR3 nucleotides read TGTGCCAGCAGTACCCCCGGGACTAGGACTAGCACAGATACGCAGTATTTT. The encoded protein is CASSTPGTRTSTDTQYF.

The chain is built from TRBV24-1 and TRBJ2-3; possible D gene TRBD2, 5 bases. Germline CDR1 KGHDR, CDR2 SFDVKD. The V end lost 0 bases, the J end lost 0 bases, and 9 bases lay between the germline ends. The CDR3 spans 16 residues. In nucleotides, the CDR3 is TGTGCCACCAGTGATTTGCAAAGCGGCAGCACAGATACGCAGTATTTT. Translation gives CATSDLQSGSTDTQYF.

Many counts were recorded for this clonotype. This sequence joins TRBV12-3 or TRBV12-4 and TRBJ2-5; 9 bases align to TRBD2. V lost 6 bases to trimming and J lost 2 bases; unmatched junction nucleotides: 10. This CDR3 spans 16 amino acids. The CDR3 DNA sequence: TGTGCCAGCAGACCCAGAGCGGGAGGTCGGCAAGAGACCCAGTACTTC. As protein: CASRPRAGGRQETQYF.

The rearrangement uses TRBV29-1 and TRBJ2-3; TRBD2 matches 10 bases. Germline CDR1 SQVTM, CDR2 ANQGSEA. V shed 5 bases, J shed 7 bases, and the junction held 6 bases outside the gene matches. The CDR3 is made up of 13 amino acids. The CDR3 sequence: CSVPSGSIYTQYF. In DNA form, the CDR3 reads TGCAGCGTTCCTAGCGGGAGTATTTATACGCAGTATTTT.

The V gene is TRBV12-3 or TRBV12-4, the J gene TRBJ1-6; 9 nucleotides line up with TRBD1. After removal of 4 bases from V and 7 bases from J, the junction contained 5 bases not matched to a gene. This CDR3 is built from 15 residues. The CDR3 region has the DNA TGTGCCAGCAGTTCGATGACAGGGGGAAATTCACCCCTCCACTTT. Its protein product is CASSSMTGGNSPLHF.

About this clonotype: One end of the junction varies from germline; a read error may be responsible. The V call is TRBV6-2 or TRBV6-3, the J call TRBJ1-5; D ambiguous. There are 17 residues in the CDR3. CDR1 is MNHEY, CDR2 SVGEGT, per germline. The CDR3 DNA reads as TGTGCCAGCAGTAACTCACGAGGGAGCTATAGCAATCAGCCCCAGCATTTT. Translated: CASSNSRGSYSNQPQHF.

This clonotype was picked up a small number of times. The chain links TRBV5-1 to TRBJ1-5; unclear D gene. The CDR3 covers 18 residues. Germline CDR1 and CDR2: SGHRS and YFSETQ. Trimming pared 0 bases from V and 2 bases from J, leaving 18 bases between. CDR3 loop: CASSLGIPGSGGNQPQHF. Here the CDR3 DNA reads TGCGCCAGCAGCTTGGGAATTCCGGGAAGCGGCGGCAATCAGCCCCAGCATTTT. Together with reference TRBV5-1 and TRBJ1-5, the CDR3 gives the full variable domain: KAGVTQTPRYLIKTRGQQVTLSCSPISGHRSVSWYQQTPGQGLQFLFEYFSETQRNKGNFPGRFSGRQFSNSRSEMNVSTLELGDSALYLCASSLGIPGSGGNQPQHFGDGTRLSIL.

Many counts were recorded for this clonotype. V and J are TRBV27 and TRBJ2-7; D may be TRBD1 (6 bases). V shed 3 bases and J shed 6 bases, with 18 bases lying between them. This CDR3 comprises 15 residues. The V gene's germline CDR1 is MNHEY and CDR2 SMNVEV (reference sequence). The CDR3 loop reads CASSFGSATGTEQYF. The CDR3 DNA sequence: TGTGCCAGCAGTTTCGGTTCGGCAACAGGGACCGAGCAGTACTTC.

The CDR3 DNA reads as TGTGCCAGCAGCTTAAGCTCGGGCGGACTATCCTACAATGAGCAGTTCTTC. It encodes CASSLSSGGLSYNEQFF. V gene TRBV7-6 combines with J gene TRBJ2-1; tentatively, D is TRBD2 (6 bases). V lost 2 bases, J lost 1 base, and 15 bases lay in between. Germline V CDR1 and CDR2: SGHVS, FNYEAQ. There are 17 residues in the CDR3.